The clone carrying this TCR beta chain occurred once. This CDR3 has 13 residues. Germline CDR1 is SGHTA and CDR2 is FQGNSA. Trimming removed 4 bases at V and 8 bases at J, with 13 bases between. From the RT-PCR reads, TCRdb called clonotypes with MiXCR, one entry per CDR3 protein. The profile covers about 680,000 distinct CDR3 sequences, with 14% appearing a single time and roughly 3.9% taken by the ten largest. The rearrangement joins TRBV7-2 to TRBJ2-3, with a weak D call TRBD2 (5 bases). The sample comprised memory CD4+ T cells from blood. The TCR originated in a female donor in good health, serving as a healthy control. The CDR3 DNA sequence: TGTGCCAGCAGCTACAGTATGCGGGTTACGCAGTATTTT. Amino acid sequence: CASSYSMRVTQYF. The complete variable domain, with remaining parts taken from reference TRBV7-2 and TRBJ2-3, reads GAGVSQSPSNKVTEKGKDVELRCDPISGHTALYWYRQSLGQGLEFLIYFQGNSAPDKSGLPSDRFSAERTGGSVSTLTIQRTQQEDSAVYLCASSYSMRVTQYFGPGTRLTVL.